This section outlines one T cell receptor (beta chain) sequence together with its context. Its antigen is undetermined. These data are taken from a study of cytomegalovirus exposure and HLA in healthy donors. Across the study: From donors who were HLA-typed, an early data release held around 80 million unique TCRs. General observations from the study: Altogether, more than 150 TCR beta chains were recorded as cytomegalovirus-associated. The HLA-A and HLA-B alleles of most subjects were reportedly predicted accurately from TCR beta sequences.

Trimming took 5 bases from V and 0 from J, leaving 14 bases between them. This CDR3 comprises 15 residues. CDR1 is LNHDA, CDR2 SQIVND, per germline (reference sequence). Vbeta (60) and Jbeta (13) primers were used in the PCR. Assay used: immunoSEQ multiplex PCR; TCRdb lists only in-frame clones, some missing. The repertoire holds 90,000 to 130,000 clones, with about 80% as singletons. This chain links TRBV19 with TRBJ2-7, with TRBD1 as a possible D gene (6 bases). This TCR came from a woman aged 55 to 70 in good health and CMV-seropositive. Sequenced: PBMCs. CDR3 in DNA: TGTGCCAGTAGTCAACAGACAGGTCGCTCCTACGAGCAGTACTTC. Its translation: CASSQQTGRSYEQYF.